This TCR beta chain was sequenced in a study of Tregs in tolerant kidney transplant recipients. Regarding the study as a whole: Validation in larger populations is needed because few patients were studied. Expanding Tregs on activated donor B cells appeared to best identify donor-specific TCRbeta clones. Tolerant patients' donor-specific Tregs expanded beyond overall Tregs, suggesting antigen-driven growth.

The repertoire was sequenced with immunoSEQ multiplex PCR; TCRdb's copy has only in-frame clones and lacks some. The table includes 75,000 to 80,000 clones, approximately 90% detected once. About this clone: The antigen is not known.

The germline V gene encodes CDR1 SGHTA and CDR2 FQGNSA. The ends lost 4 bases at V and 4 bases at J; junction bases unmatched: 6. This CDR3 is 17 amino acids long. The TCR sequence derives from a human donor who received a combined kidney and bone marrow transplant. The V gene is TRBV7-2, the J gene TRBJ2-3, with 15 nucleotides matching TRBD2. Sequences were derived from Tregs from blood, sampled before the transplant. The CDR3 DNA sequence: TGTGCCAGCAGCTCCACAGGACTAGCGGGAGGGGCAGATACGCAGTATTTT. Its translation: CASSSTGLAGGADTQYF.